The 22 T cell receptor beta chains given below trace back to one sample, sequenced in a study of blood T cell repertoires in COVID-19. The assay was immunoSEQ multiplex PCR, and TCRdb's table has in-frame clones only and misses some. This sample carries approximately 38,000 clones, roughly 80% of them seen once, and the ten largest clones take less than 25%. The source material was peripheral blood. Receptor source: a human donor with acute or convalescent COVID-19. The donor label of this sample is uncertain.

The rearrangement joins TRBV11-1 to TRBJ2-7, with D tentatively TRBD2 (5 bases). The V gene lost 5 bases and the J gene lost 3 bases, with 17 bases spanning the gap. CDR3 length equals 15 residues. Germline lookup yields CDR1 SGHAT and CDR2 FQDESV (reference sequence). This chain's CDR3 is CASSLTMSGIYEQYF. The CDR3 bases are TGTGCCAGCAGCCTAACTATGAGCGGAATCTACGAGCAGTACTTC.

This clone occurred a few times. The CDR3 coding sequence is TGTGCCAGCAGCTTGGGAGCGGGGAACACCGGGGAGCTGTTTTTT. This gives the protein CASSLGAGNTGELFF. The chain joins TRBV5-4 to TRBJ2-2; TRBD2 might be the D (6 bases). This CDR3 has 15 residues. Deletions cut 0 bases from V and 1 base from J, with 7 bases between. The germline gives CDR1 SGHNT, CDR2 YYREEE (reference sequence). Drawing the rest from reference TRBV5-4 and TRBJ2-2, the complete variable domain is ETGVTQSPTHLIKTRGQQVTLRCSSQSGHNTVSWYQQALGQGPQFIFQYYREEENGRGNFPPRFSGLQFPNYSSELNVNALELDDSALYLCASSLGAGNTGELFFGEGSRLTVL.

V and J are TRBV10-1 and TRBJ2-3; tentative D call: TRBD1 (6 bases). The CDR3 is made up of 13 amino acids. V was trimmed by 8 bases and J by 0 bases, leaving 9 bases between them. The germline V gene encodes CDR1 WNHNN and CDR2 SYGVQD (reference sequence). The CDR3 loop reads CASGQTSTDTQYF. The DNA for the CDR3 is TGCGCCAGCGGACAGACCAGCACAGATACGCAGTATTTT.

This clone was detected only a few times. The rearrangement uses TRBV18 and TRBJ2-7; the match to TRBD2 covers 8 bases. The junction had 16 bases not matched to a gene; V was cut back by 6 bases and J by 6 bases. CDR1 KGHSH and CDR2 LQKENI come from the germline V gene. The CDR3 contains 16 residues. CDR3 sequence (DNA): TGTGCCAGCTCCTCGAAAACGGGGGGGACACCGTTCGAGCAGTACTTC. Amino acid sequence: CASSSKTGGTPFEQYF. Full variable domain (rest looked up from reference TRBV18 and TRBJ2-7): NAGVMQNPRHLVRRRGQEARLRCSPMKGHSHVYWYRQLPEEGLKFMVYLQKENIIDESGMPKERFSAEFPKEGPSILRIQQVVRGDSAAYFCASSSKTGGTPFEQYFGPGTRLTVT.

The chain joins TRBV6-1 to TRBJ2-2; 9 nucleotides match TRBD1. Unmatched junction bases numbered 15, after V lost 3 bases and J lost 4 bases. Germline-derived CDR1 and CDR2 are MNHNS and SASEGT. The CDR3 sequence is 19 residues long. CDR3: CASSDGTGLTTTITGELFF. CDR3 nucleotide sequence: TGTGCCAGCAGTGATGGGACAGGGCTTACCACCACTATCACCGGGGAGCTGTTTTTT.

About this clone itself: The junction shows a germline mismatch at one end, possibly a read error. The genes are TRBV7-7 and TRBJ2-2; 9 nucleotides agree with TRBD2. This CDR3 has 15 residues. Per the germline V gene, CDR1 is SSHAT and CDR2 is FNYEAQ (reference sequence). The CDR3 coding sequence is TGTGCTAGCAGCTTATCTAGCGGGGACACCGGGGAGCTGTTTTTT. Translated, it gives CASSLSSGDTGELFF.

This chain links TRBV27 with TRBJ2-5; 12 bases line up with TRBD2. Germline CDR1 and CDR2: MNHEY and SMNVEV (reference sequence). V lost 5 bases, J lost 1 base, and 17 bases stayed unmatched. The CDR3 totals 20 residues. DNA of the CDR3: TGTGCCAGCAGTCCCCGGGGGCCTAGCGGGAGGGCCCCCGGCCAAGAGACCCAGTACTTC. Translating it yields CASSPRGPSGRAPGQETQYF.

The rearrangement uses TRBV18 and TRBJ1-1, with D hard to call. This CDR3 is 14 amino acids long. From germline, CDR1 is KGHSH and CDR2 LQKENI. Trimming cost V 2 bases and J 1 base, with 8 bases left between them. CDR3 sequence reads: CASSPEGPNTEAFF. As DNA, the CDR3 is TGTGCCAGCTCACCAGAGGGCCCGAACACTGAAGCTTTCTTT.

The V gene is TRBV6-6, the J gene TRBJ2-2; 8 bases are a match to TRBD1. V dropped 7 bases and J dropped 1; count of bases not matched to a gene: 2. Germline V gene data show CDR1 as MNHNY and CDR2 as SVGAGI (reference sequence). The CDR3 has 14 amino acids. CDR3 in DNA: TGTGCCAGCACTGGACAGGGGAACACCGGGGAGCTGTTTTTT. Its translation: CASTGQGNTGELFF.

V usage is TRBV7-8 and J usage is TRBJ2-2; a weak D match, TRBD2 (6 bases). V lost 5 bases, J lost 4 bases, and 20 bases lay in between. CDR1 and CDR2 from the germline V gene are SGHVS and FQNEAQ. The CDR3 consists of 17 residues. The CDR3 protein is CASSPTRWGDVTGELFF. In nucleotides, the CDR3 is TGTGCCAGCAGCCCAACCCGTTGGGGGGATGTCACCGGGGAGCTGTTTTTT.

The chain carries TRBV5-1 and TRBJ2-1; D may be TRBD1 (6 bases). CDR3 length: 13 amino acids. Germline values: CDR1 SGHRS, CDR2 YFSETQ. The V end lost 4 bases, the J end lost 1 base, and 6 bases lay between the germline ends. CDR3 loop: CASSQGSYNEQFF. DNA of the CDR3: TGCGCCAGCAGCCAGGGGTCCTACAATGAGCAGTTCTTC.

This sequence joins TRBV3-1 (or the pseudogene TRBV3-2) and TRBJ1-2, with D possibly TRBD1 on 5 matching bases. Trimming pared 4 bases from V and 8 bases from J, leaving 17 bases between. Germline CDR1 LGHDT, CDR2 YNNKEL (reference sequence). The length of the CDR3 is 14 residues. The CDR3 DNA reads TGTGCCAGCAGCCGTACTCAAAGGGGCAACGGCTACACCTTC. Translation gives CASSRTQRGNGYTF.

V usage is TRBV19 and J usage is TRBJ1-5, with TRBD1 identical over 10 bases. This CDR3 spans 16 amino acids. In germline, CDR1 is LNHDA, CDR2 SQIVND (reference sequence). V gave up 7 bases and J gave up 1 base; unmatched junction bases: 7. CDR3: CASTLTGGLSNQPQHF. The CDR3 DNA follows: TGTGCCAGTACCCTGACAGGGGGCTTAAGCAATCAGCCCCAGCATTTT.

This clone was seen only a few times. V and J are TRBV28 and TRBJ1-5, with 7 nucleotides matching TRBD1. CDR1 and CDR2 from the germline V gene are MDHEN and SYDVKM. The CDR3 contains 15 residues. J was trimmed by 4 bases and V by 5 bases; bases with no gene match: 8. CDR3 amino acids: CASSPQGWGNQPQHF. CDR3 DNA: TGTGCCAGCAGTCCACAGGGGTGGGGGAATCAGCCCCAGCATTTT. The variable domain in full, completed from reference TRBV28 and TRBJ1-5, reads DVKVTQSSRYLVKRTGEKVFLECVQDMDHENMFWYRQDPGLGLRLIYFSYDVKMKEKGDIPEGYSVSREKKERFSLILESASTNQTSMYLCASSPQGWGNQPQHFGDGTRLSIL.

This chain uses TRBV7-2 with TRBJ2-2; possible D gene TRBD2, 5 bases. Germline lookup yields CDR1 SGHTA and CDR2 FQGNSA. Trimming took off 4 bases at V and 10 bases at J, with 16 bases between the two ends. There are 14 residues in the CDR3. CDR3 residues: CASSSILGPEELFF. In nucleotides, the CDR3 is TGTGCCAGCAGCTCCATACTAGGCCCTGAGGAGCTGTTTTTT.

The gene calls are TRBV30 and TRBJ2-1, with unresolved D. Germline values: CDR1 GTSNPN, CDR2 SVGIG (reference sequence). The CDR3 contains 13 residues. Trimming cost V 1 base and J 0 bases, with 4 bases left between them. For the CDR3, the DNA is TGTGCCTGGAGTGGACACTCCTACAATGAGCAGTTCTTC. Translating gives CAWSGHSYNEQFF.

The genes are TRBV7-2 and TRBJ2-3; D may be TRBD2 (5 bases). Germline assignment: CDR1 SGHTA and CDR2 FQGNSA. With 3 bases removed from V and 6 bases from J, the gap between germline ends came to 10 bases. The CDR3 spans 13 residues. The CDR3, as DNA: TGTGCCAGCAGCTTCGGGGTGGATGATACGCAGTATTTT. Its protein is CASSFGVDDTQYF.

The rearrangement links TRBV2 to TRBJ2-1; D unclear. Germline lookup yields CDR1 SNHLY and CDR2 FYNNEI. V dropped 5 bases and J dropped 5 bases, with 10 bases sitting between them. The CDR3 extends over 13 amino acids. The CDR3, as DNA: TGTGCCAGCAGTAAAACCCGGGACAATGAGCAGTTCTTC. The encoded protein is CASSKTRDNEQFF.

The rearrangement uses TRBV3-1 (or the pseudogene TRBV3-2) and TRBJ2-7; 13 positions agree with TRBD2. The ends lost 5 bases at V and 3 bases at J; junction bases unmatched: 4. CDR3 size: 15 residues. Germline V lookup: CDR1 LGHDT, CDR2 YNNKEL (reference sequence). The CDR3 DNA reads as TGTGCCAGCAGCTCAACTAGCGGGGGGGTCTACGAGCAGTACTTC. Translation gives CASSSTSGGVYEQYF.

This clone was picked up a small number of times. V is TRBV10-1 and J is TRBJ1-5; D is perhaps TRBD1 (5 bases). V was clipped by 5 bases and J by 4 bases, with 18 bases between them. Germline assignment: CDR1 WNHNN and CDR2 SYGVQD (reference sequence). The CDR3 loop spans 16 amino acids. As DNA, the CDR3 is TGCGCCAGCAGTCCGAAAGGGTGGGGGGGAAATCAGCCCCAGCATTTT. The encoded protein is CASSPKGWGGNQPQHF.

The V and J genes are TRBV19 and TRBJ1-2; unclear D gene. The CDR3 is made up of 13 amino acids. Germline V gives CDR1 LNHDA, CDR2 SQIVND (reference sequence). Trimming took 7 bases from V and 5 from J, leaving 14 bases between them. The CDR3: CASTLRSLYGYTF. The CDR3 bases are TGTGCCAGTACTCTAAGATCTCTATATGGCTACACCTTC.

The V call is TRBV5-4, the J call TRBJ2-1; TRBD2 matches 8 bases. Germline V gives CDR1 SGHNT, CDR2 YYREEE (reference sequence). The CDR3 runs 15 residues. V trimming: 2 bases; J trimming: 3 bases; junction bases outside the gene matches: 4. This CDR3 reads CASSLAAGVYNEQFF. CDR3 nucleotides: TGTGCCAGCAGCTTAGCAGCGGGAGTCTACAATGAGCAGTTCTTC.